The 15 T cell receptor beta chains below were found in one sample sequenced in a study of shared clonotypes between healthy human individuals. Repertoires were generated with immunoSEQ multiplex PCR, while TCRdb's copy carries only in-frame clones and drops some. The table lists 950,000 to 1,100,000 clones, around 75% of them singletons, with about 1.5% in the top ten. Material: memory CD4+ T cells sorted from blood. Sample subset: CD45RA-negative fraction. The receptors come from a man between 18 and 35 years old in good health.

The chain couples TRBV28 to TRBJ2-5, with D possibly TRBD1 on 6 matching bases. Germline loops: CDR1 MDHEN, CDR2 SYDVKM. V lost 6 bases to trimming and J lost 3 bases, with 8 bases between them. The CDR3 runs 12 residues. The CDR3 reads CASRQGKETQYF. The CDR3 DNA follows: TGTGCCAGCAGGCAGGGGAAAGAGACCCAGTACTTC.

V usage is TRBV5-5 and J usage is TRBJ2-4; no reliable D call. V was trimmed by 4 bases and J by 6 bases, leaving 14 bases between them. This CDR3 region has 14 residues. Germline V gene data show CDR1 as SGHKS and CDR2 as YYEKEE (reference sequence). The DNA of the CDR3 is TGTGCCAGCAGCCCGATCTTGGGCGGAAACATTCAGTACTTC. Its protein product is CASSPILGGNIQYF. Full variable domain (rest looked up from reference TRBV5-5 and TRBJ2-4): DAGVTQSPTHLIKTRGQQVTLRCSPISGHKSVSWYQQVLGQGPQFIFQYYEKEERGRGNFPDRFSARQFPNYSSELNVNALLLGDSALYLCASSPILGGNIQYFGAGTRLSVL.

The chain combines TRBV30 with TRBJ2-6, with 8 positions matching TRBD1. Trimming at V came to 3 bases and at J to 3 bases, leaving 4 bases not matched to a gene. CDR1 is GTSNPN, CDR2 SVGIG, per germline (reference sequence). The CDR3 spans 15 residues. This CDR3 is CAWSPTGVGANVLTF. The DNA of the CDR3 is TGTGCCTGGAGCCCGACAGGGGTTGGGGCCAACGTCCTGACTTTC.

Worth noting for this clone: Distinct nucleotide sequences in the sample also encode this CDR3. The rearrangement links TRBV30 to TRBJ2-7; tentative D call: TRBD1 (6 bases). CDR1 and CDR2 from the germline V gene are GTSNPN and SVGIG (reference sequence). The CDR3 is 13 amino acids. V lost 2 bases and J 0 bases, leaving 8 bases between the germline ends. The CDR3 loop reads CAWSTGSSYEQYF. Here the CDR3 DNA reads TGTGCCTGGAGTACAGGGAGCTCCTACGAGCAGTACTTC. Using reference TRBV30 and TRBJ2-7 for the parts outside the CDR3, the full variable domain is SQTIHQWPATLVQPVGSPLSLECTVEGTSNPNLYWYRQAAGRGLQLLFYSVGIGQISSEVPQNLSASRPQDRQFILSSKKLLLSDSGFYLCAWSTGSSYEQYFGPGTRLTVT.

The V gene is TRBV15, the J gene TRBJ1-5, with a possible D match to TRBD1 (5 bases). Germline CDR1 is LNHNV and CDR2 is YYDKDF (reference sequence). This CDR3 is built from 13 residues. Trimming removed 4 bases from V and 7 bases from J, with 11 bases in between. DNA for the CDR3: TGTGCCACCAGCACCCAGGGCGGGCAGCCCCAGCATTTT. It specifies CATSTQGGQPQHF.

The rearrangement links TRBV2 to TRBJ1-1, with 9 positions matching TRBD1. Trimming at V came to 6 bases and at J to 4 bases, leaving 3 bases not matched to a gene. Germline V CDR1 and CDR2: SNHLY, FYNNEI. This CDR3 is 13 amino acids long. Here the CDR3 reads CASSDRGVTEAFF. The CDR3 region has the DNA TGTGCCAGCAGCGACAGGGGGGTCACTGAAGCTTTCTTT.

This rearrangement joins TRBV4-1 to TRBJ2-2, with unresolved D. CDR1 MGHRA and CDR2 YSYEKL come from the germline V gene. Trimming left V 2 bases short and J 3 bases short, with 7 bases between. This CDR3 is built from 14 residues. The CDR3 reads CASSQLGYTGELFF. CDR3 bases: TGCGCCAGCAGCCAATTAGGGTACACCGGGGAGCTGTTTTTT.

The chain uses TRBV2 and TRBJ2-5, with a tentative D call TRBD2 (5 bases). Germline loops: CDR1 SNHLY, CDR2 FYNNEI. The germline V and J ends were trimmed by 6 bases and 5 bases, with 10 bases remaining between them. The CDR3 has 12 amino acids. Here the CDR3 DNA reads TGTGCCAGCAGGAGGAGAGGGGAGACCCAGTACTTC. This codes for CASRRRGETQYF.

This clone has more than one count but fewer than ten. This chain uses TRBV7-8 with TRBJ1-1; no reliable D call. CDR1 is SGHVS and CDR2 is FQNEAQ in the germline V gene. The CDR3 spans 14 residues. With 3 bases removed from V and 4 bases from J, the gap between germline ends came to 12 bases. Here the CDR3 reads CASSLFGEGTEAFF. The CDR3 DNA reads TGTGCCAGCAGCTTGTTTGGGGAGGGCACTGAAGCTTTCTTT.

CDR3: CASSSGLADTGELFF. The CDR3 region has the DNA TGTGCCAGCAGCTCGGGTCTAGCGGACACCGGGGAGCTGTTTTTT. This sequence joins TRBV7-3 and TRBJ2-2, with TRBD2 identical over 7 bases. This CDR3 region has 15 residues. The J segment lost 3 bases and the V segment lost 4 bases, leaving 5 bases of the junction unmatched. CDR1 is SGHTA and CDR2 is FQGTGA in the germline V gene.

In its sample, this clone was seen a few times. The chain joins TRBV29-1 to TRBJ2-5; TRBD1 agrees at 8 bases. This CDR3 spans 14 amino acids. Germline values: CDR1 SQVTM, CDR2 ANQGSEA. The V and J ends lost 7 bases and 1 base, in that order; junction bases with no gene match: 8. The CDR3 DNA sequence: TGCAGCGCAGGGGGCAGGTCCTTCCAAGAGACCCAGTACTTC. This encodes CSAGGRSFQETQYF.

CDR3 in amino acids: CASSSGIFEQYF. CDR3 nucleotide sequence: TGTGCCAGCAGCTCCGGGATTTTCGAGCAGTACTTC. The chain couples TRBV7-2 to TRBJ2-7, with D maybe TRBD2 (5 bases). V lost 4 bases, J lost 6 bases, and 10 bases lay in between. Germline CDR1 is SGHTA and CDR2 is FQGNSA. This CDR3 is built from 12 residues.

This chain links TRBV30 with TRBJ2-3, with TRBD1 matching over 7 bases. The junction had 16 bases not matched to a gene; V was cut back by 3 bases and J by 1 base. Germline CDR1 is GTSNPN and CDR2 is SVGIG (reference sequence). There are 18 residues in the CDR3. This chain's CDR3 is CAWRYERGRRGGTDTQYF. Written as DNA, the CDR3 is TGTGCCTGGAGATATGAGAGGGGGCGGAGAGGGGGCACAGATACGCAGTATTTT.

This sequence joins TRBV7-9 and TRBJ1-1; TRBD1 aligns across 7 bases. V was pared by 4 bases and J by 1 base, with 3 bases of the junction left unmatched. Looked up from germline, CDR1 is SEHNR and CDR2 is FQNEAQ (reference sequence). The length of the CDR3 is 14 residues. This CDR3 is CASSSGQANTEAFF. In DNA form, the CDR3 reads TGTGCCAGCAGCTCAGGACAGGCGAACACTGAAGCTTTCTTT.

The V call is TRBV7-8, the J call TRBJ2-2; the D is unclear. Germline loops: CDR1 SGHVS, CDR2 FQNEAQ. Trimming took off 7 bases at V and 9 bases at J, with 12 bases between the two ends. The CDR3 is 12 residues long. CDR3 sequence reads: CASTPLTWELFF. The CDR3 nucleotides are TGTGCCAGCACCCCCTTGACATGGGAGCTGTTTTTT.